The 4 T cell receptor beta chains presented below share a single source sample, sequenced in a study of metastatic and nonmetastatic thyroid tumors. TCRdb re-called the PCR reads via MiXCR. The sample has roughly 44,000 clones; more than 20% are singletons. Thyroid surgery was preceded by no treatment in any patient. The sequencing sample was made of tumor tissue. Receptor source: a female donor with papillary thyroid cancer or a benign thyroid nodule (not recorded which). Some clones in this sample may be carry-over from other donors' samples.

J is TRBJ1-2 and V is TRBV18, with 9 bases fitting TRBD1. The germline V gene has CDR1 KGHSH and CDR2 LQKENI. This CDR3 is 14 amino acids long. V dropped 2 bases and J dropped 6; count of bases not matched to a gene: 4. The CDR3 region has the DNA TGTGCCAGCTCACCAATGGGACAGGGTAATGGCTACACCTTC. This translates into CASSPMGQGNGYTF.

V usage is TRBV6-1 and J usage is TRBJ2-7; D is perhaps TRBD1 (8 bases). Per germline, CDR1 MNHNS and CDR2 SASEGT. V lost 5 bases, J lost 7 bases, and 21 bases lay in between. CDR3 length: 15 amino acids. DNA for the CDR3: TGTGCCAGCAGTTGGGGGGGACAGGTCGGGAGAGAGCAGTACTTC. Translation gives CASSWGGQVGREQYF.

This chain uses TRBV7-8 with TRBJ2-5; 9 bases are shared with TRBD2. Trimming cost V 6 bases and J 12 bases; bases outside gene matches: 32. Germline V gene sequence: CDR1 SGHVS, CDR2 FQNEAQ. The CDR3 is 20 residues long. The DNA of the CDR3 is TGTGCCAGCAGAGGACGACATCGGTACACTACTAGCGGGTCCCCGGAGAACAAGTACTTC. It is translated as CASRGRHRYTTSGSPENKYF.

Concerning this clone itself: Mismatch with germline at one junction end may stem from a read error. This rearrangement joins TRBV20-1 to TRBJ2-1; unclear D gene. Germline loops: CDR1 DFQATT, CDR2 SNEGSKA (reference sequence). The CDR3 extends over 13 amino acids. In DNA, the CDR3 is TGCAGTCCCTCCGGCAGATCCTACAATGAGCAATTCTTC. It yields the protein CSPSGRSYNEQFF.